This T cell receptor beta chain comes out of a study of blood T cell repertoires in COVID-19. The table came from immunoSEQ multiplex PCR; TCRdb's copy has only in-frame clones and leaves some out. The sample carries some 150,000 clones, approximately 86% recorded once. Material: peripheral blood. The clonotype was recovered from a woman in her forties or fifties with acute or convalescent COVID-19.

The CDR3 nucleotides are TGTGCCAGCAGCCCTACTAGCGGGGGGGCCGATACGCAGTATTTT. The encoded protein is CASSPTSGGADTQYF. The V gene is TRBV7-8, the J gene TRBJ2-3; TRBD2 agrees at 13 bases. Losses at the gene ends were 5 bases for V and 6 bases for J; bases not matched to a gene: 5. CDR1 is SGHVS and CDR2 is FQNEAQ in the germline V gene. CDR3 length: 15 amino acids.